This T cell receptor (beta chain) came from a study of blood T cell repertoires in COVID-19. Overall study context: The analysed material was cDNA or gDNA that came from T cells, B-cell-depleted T cells, or PBMCs.

Original methodology: Reference gene primers were amplified, and this amplification served to estimate nucleated cell counts. Using immunoSEQ multiplex PCR, the repertoire was profiled, and TCRdb retains in-frame clones only, with some absent. V, J and clone size were drawn from that table, and D and trimming were deduced from the DNA. The data hold 200,000 to 250,000 clones, with around 89% observed a single time. Unmatched junction bases numbered 5, after V lost 8 bases and J lost 6 bases. Germline V lookup: CDR1 MDHEN, CDR2 SYDVKM. This CDR3 comprises 14 residues. Categorization into cohorts depended on clinical history that participants reported.

The TCR sequence derives from a woman in her thirties who had recovered from COVID-19. Sequencing was carried out using PBMCs or T cells enriched from blood (not recorded which). The gene calls are TRBV28 and TRBJ2-1; TRBD2 aligns across 12 bases. The chain's CDR3 is CASGRLAGANEQFF. Here the CDR3 DNA reads TGTGCCAGCGGCAGACTAGCGGGAGCCAATGAGCAGTTCTTC.